One sample yielded the 5 T cell receptor beta chains listed below, sequenced in a study of T cell repertoires in cytomegalovirus infection. TCRdb used MiXCR to reprocess the reads, holding one entry per CDR3 protein. This sample yields approximately 250,000 distinct CDR3 sequences, of which 9% to 15% are seen a single time; roughly 1.7% belongs to the top ten. The sequenced sample consisted of PBMCs. The source of these receptors is a human donor in good health (CMV status not recorded). Some clones in this sample may be carry-over from other donors' samples.

This rearrangement joins TRBV28 to TRBJ2-7; 9 bases agree with TRBD2. The CDR3 covers 14 residues. V dropped 6 bases and J dropped 7; count of bases not matched to a gene: 10. CDR1 is MDHEN and CDR2 is SYDVKM in the germline V gene. CDR3 residues: CASSPSGARLEQYF. DNA for the CDR3: TGTGCCAGCAGCCCTAGCGGGGCCCGTCTGGAGCAGTACTTC.

The sample holds many counts of this clonotype. The J gene is TRBJ2-3, the V gene TRBV7-2; D remains ambiguous. Germline V gene sequence: CDR1 SGHTA, CDR2 FQGNSA. Trimming took off 1 base at V and 0 bases at J, with 8 bases between the two ends. The CDR3 totals 15 residues. In DNA, the CDR3 is TGTGCCAGCAGCTTAGGTCAGGTCAGCACAGATACGCAGTATTTT. This translates into CASSLGQVSTDTQYF.

This clonotype was counted many times. This rearrangement joins TRBV20-1 to TRBJ2-3; 7 nucleotides match TRBD1. V lost 3 bases to trimming and J lost 3 bases; unmatched junction nucleotides: 6. Per germline, CDR1 DFQATT and CDR2 SNEGSKA (reference sequence). This CDR3 comprises 14 residues. CDR3 protein: CSARGQRQTDTQYF. As DNA, the CDR3 is TGCAGTGCTAGGGGACAGCGCCAGACAGATACGCAGTATTTT.

This clonotype showed up just a few times. The chain links TRBV29-1 to TRBJ2-1; TRBD1 matches at 7 bases. The CDR3 contains 11 residues. Germline V gene data show CDR1 as SQVTM and CDR2 as ANQGSEA. The V and J ends lost 5 bases and 8 bases, in that order; junction bases with no gene match: 3. The CDR3 protein is CSVSRGYEQFF. The DNA of the CDR3 is TGCAGCGTTTCCAGGGGGTATGAGCAGTTCTTC.

This clonotype was found many times. J is TRBJ1-5 and V is TRBV6-2 or TRBV6-3; 9 positions agree with TRBD1. CDR3 size: 14 residues. V trimming: 6 bases; J trimming: 4 bases; junction bases outside the gene matches: 4. Germline CDR1 reads MNHEY; CDR2 reads SVGEGT. The CDR3 DNA is TGTGCCAGCAGCTGGACAGGGGCTAATCAGCCCCAGCATTTT. As protein: CASSWTGANQPQHF.